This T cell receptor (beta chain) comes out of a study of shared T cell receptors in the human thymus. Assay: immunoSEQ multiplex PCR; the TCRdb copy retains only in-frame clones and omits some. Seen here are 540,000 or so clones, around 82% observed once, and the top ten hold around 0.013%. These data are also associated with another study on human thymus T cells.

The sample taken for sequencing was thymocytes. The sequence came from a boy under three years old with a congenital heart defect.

CDR3 amino acids: CASTNDRGYAFF. In nucleotides, the CDR3 is TGTGCCAGTACCAATGACAGGGGGTACGCTTTCTTT. The chain joins TRBV19 to TRBJ1-1; 9 bases fit TRBD1. Germline V gene lookup returns CDR1 LNHDA and CDR2 SQIVND (reference sequence). V shed 7 bases, J shed 11 bases, and the junction held 8 bases outside the gene matches. The CDR3 totals 12 residues.